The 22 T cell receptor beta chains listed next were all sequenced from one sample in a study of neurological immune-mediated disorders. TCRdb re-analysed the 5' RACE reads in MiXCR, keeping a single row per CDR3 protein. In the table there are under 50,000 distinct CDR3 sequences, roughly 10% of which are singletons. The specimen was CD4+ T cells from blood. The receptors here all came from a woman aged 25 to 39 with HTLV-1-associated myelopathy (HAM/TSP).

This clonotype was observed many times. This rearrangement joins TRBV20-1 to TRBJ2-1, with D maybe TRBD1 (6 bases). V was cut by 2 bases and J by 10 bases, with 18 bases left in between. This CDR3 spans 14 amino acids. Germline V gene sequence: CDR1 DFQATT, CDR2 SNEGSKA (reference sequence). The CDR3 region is CSARYGGKGGEQFF. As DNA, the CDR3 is TGCAGTGCTAGATATGGGGGCAAGGGCGGGGAGCAGTTCTTC.

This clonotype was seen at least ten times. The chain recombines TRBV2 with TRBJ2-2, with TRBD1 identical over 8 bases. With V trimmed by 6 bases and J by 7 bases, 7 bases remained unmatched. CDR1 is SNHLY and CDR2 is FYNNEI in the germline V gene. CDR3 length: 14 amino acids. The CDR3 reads CASRRDRSFGELFF. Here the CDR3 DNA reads TGTGCCAGCAGACGGGACAGGTCTTTCGGGGAGCTGTTTTTT.

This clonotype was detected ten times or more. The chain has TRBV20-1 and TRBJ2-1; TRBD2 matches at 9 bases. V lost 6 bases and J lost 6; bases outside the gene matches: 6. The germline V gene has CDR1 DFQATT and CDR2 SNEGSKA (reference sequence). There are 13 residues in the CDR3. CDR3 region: CSAPGLAANEQFF. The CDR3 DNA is TGCAGTGCGCCGGGACTAGCAGCCAATGAGCAGTTCTTC.

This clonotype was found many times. The DNA for the CDR3 is TGTGCCAGCAGCTTAGGCGGAGCGAACACTGAAGCTTTCTTT. As protein: CASSLGGANTEAFF. This rearrangement joins TRBV7-2 to TRBJ1-1; D uncertain. CDR1 is SGHTA and CDR2 is FQGNSA in the germline V gene. V lost 1 base to trimming and J lost 1 base, with 7 bases between them. There are 14 residues in the CDR3. The complete variable domain, with remaining parts taken from reference TRBV7-2 and TRBJ1-1, reads GAGVSQSPSNKVTEKGKDVELRCDPISGHTALYWYRQSLGQGLEFLIYFQGNSAPDKSGLPSDRFSAERTGGSVSTLTIQRTQQEDSAVYLCASSLGGANTEAFFGQGTRLTVV.

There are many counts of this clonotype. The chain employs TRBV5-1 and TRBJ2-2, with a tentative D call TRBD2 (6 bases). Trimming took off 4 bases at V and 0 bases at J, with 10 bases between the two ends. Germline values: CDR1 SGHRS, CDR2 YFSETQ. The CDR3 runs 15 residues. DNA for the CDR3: TGCGCCAGCAGCCGGGACTTTCCGAACACCGGGGAGCTGTTTTTT. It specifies CASSRDFPNTGELFF.

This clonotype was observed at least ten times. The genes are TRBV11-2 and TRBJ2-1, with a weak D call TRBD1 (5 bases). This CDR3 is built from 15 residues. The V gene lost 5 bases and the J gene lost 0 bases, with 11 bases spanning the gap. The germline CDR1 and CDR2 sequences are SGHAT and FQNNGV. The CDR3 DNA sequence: TGTGCCAGCAGCCCCGACAGCAGCTCCTACAATGAGCAGTTCTTC. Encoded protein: CASSPDSSSYNEQFF.

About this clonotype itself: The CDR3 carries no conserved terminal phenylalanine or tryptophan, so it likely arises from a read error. CDR3 sequence reads: CAIGTVSDEQFL. The CDR3 nucleotides read TGTGCCATCGGGACAGTCTCGGATGAGCAGTTCTTA. The chain couples TRBV10-3 to TRBJ2-1; 7 nucleotides match TRBD1. With V trimmed by 8 bases and J by 8 bases, 6 bases remained unmatched. The germline gives CDR1 ENHRY, CDR2 SYGVKD. This CDR3 spans 12 amino acids.

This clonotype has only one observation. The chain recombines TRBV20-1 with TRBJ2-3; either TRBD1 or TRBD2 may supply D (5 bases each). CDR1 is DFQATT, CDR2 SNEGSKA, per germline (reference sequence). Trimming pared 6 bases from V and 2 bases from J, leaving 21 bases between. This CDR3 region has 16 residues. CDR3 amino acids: CSARKTIGANTDTQYF. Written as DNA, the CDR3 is TGCAGTGCCAGAAAGACTATCGGGGCGAACACAGATACGCAGTATTTT.

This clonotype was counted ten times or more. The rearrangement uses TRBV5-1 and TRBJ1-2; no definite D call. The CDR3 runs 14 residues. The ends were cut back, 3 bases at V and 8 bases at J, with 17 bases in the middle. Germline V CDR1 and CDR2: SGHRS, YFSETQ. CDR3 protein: CASSWNSNSEGYTF. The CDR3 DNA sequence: TGCGCCAGCAGCTGGAATAGTAACAGTGAAGGCTACACCTTC.

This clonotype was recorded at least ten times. CDR3 in DNA: TGTGCCAGCAGCTCCAACCTACGACAGGGGAGGTTTTTTGAGACCCAGTACTTC. This gives the protein CASSSNLRQGRFFETQYF. The chain joins TRBV7-7 to TRBJ2-5, with 8 bases identical to TRBD1. The germline V gene encodes CDR1 SSHAT and CDR2 FNYEAQ (reference sequence). This CDR3 contains 18 residues. Trimming removed 4 bases from V and 5 bases from J; junction bases left unmatched: 18.

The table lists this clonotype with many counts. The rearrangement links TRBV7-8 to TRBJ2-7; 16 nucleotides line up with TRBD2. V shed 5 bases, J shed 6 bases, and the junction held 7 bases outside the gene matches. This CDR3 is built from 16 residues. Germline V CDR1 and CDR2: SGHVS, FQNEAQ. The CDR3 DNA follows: TGTGCCAGCAGCATCGGGACTAGCGGGGGGGCAATCGAGCAGTACTTC. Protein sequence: CASSIGTSGGAIEQYF. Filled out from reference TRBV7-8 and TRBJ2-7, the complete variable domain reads GAGVSQSPRYKVAKRGQDVALRCDPISGHVSLFWYQQALGQGPEFLTYFQNEAQLDKSGLPSDRFFAERPEGSVSTLKIQRTQQEDSAVYLCASSIGTSGGAIEQYFGPGTRLTVT.

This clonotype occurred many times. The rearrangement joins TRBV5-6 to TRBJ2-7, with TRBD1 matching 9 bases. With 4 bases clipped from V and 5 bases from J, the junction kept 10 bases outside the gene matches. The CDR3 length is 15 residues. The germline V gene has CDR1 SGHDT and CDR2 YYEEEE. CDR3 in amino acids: CASSLTGTGLHEQYF. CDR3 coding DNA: TGTGCCAGCAGCCTCACCGGGACAGGGCTCCACGAGCAGTACTTC.

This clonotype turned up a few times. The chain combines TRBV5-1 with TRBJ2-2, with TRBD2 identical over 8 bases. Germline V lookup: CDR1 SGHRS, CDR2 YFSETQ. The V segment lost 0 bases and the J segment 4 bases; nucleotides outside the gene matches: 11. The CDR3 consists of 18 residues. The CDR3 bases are TGCGCCAGCAGCTTGGCCTCGTCTAGCGGGCGCGGCACCGGGGAGCTGTTTTTT. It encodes CASSLASSSGRGTGELFF.

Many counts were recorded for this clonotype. The CDR3 sequence is CASSYPPDRIFSNEQFF. In DNA form, the CDR3 reads TGCGCCAGCAGCTACCCCCCCGATAGAATTTTCAGCAATGAGCAGTTCTTC. The rearrangement joins TRBV5-1 to TRBJ2-1; the D is unclear. This CDR3 spans 17 amino acids. The germline gives CDR1 SGHRS, CDR2 YFSETQ. V lost 3 bases to trimming and J lost 6 bases, with 22 bases between them.

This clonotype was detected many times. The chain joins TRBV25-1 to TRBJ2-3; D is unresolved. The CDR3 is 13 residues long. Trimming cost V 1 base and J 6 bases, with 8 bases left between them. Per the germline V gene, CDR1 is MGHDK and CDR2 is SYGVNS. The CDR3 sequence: CASSESMFDTQYF. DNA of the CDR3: TGTGCCAGCAGTGAATCAATGTTTGATACGCAGTATTTT.

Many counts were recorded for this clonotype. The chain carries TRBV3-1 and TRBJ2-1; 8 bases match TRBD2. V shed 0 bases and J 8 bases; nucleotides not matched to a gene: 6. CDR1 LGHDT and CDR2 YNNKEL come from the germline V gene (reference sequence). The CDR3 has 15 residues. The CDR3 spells CASSQESGGSHEQFF. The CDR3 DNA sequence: TGTGCCAGCAGCCAAGAGAGCGGGGGAAGTCATGAGCAGTTCTTC.

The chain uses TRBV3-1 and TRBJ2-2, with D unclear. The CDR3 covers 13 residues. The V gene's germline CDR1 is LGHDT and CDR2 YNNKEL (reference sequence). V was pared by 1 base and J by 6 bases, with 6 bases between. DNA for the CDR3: TGTGCCAGCAGCCAAGTGGGTGCCGGGGAGCTGTTTTTT. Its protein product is CASSQVGAGELFF.

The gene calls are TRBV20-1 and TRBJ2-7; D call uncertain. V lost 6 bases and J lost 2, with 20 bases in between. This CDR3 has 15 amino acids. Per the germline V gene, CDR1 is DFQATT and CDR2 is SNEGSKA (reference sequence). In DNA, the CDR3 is TGCAGTGCCCTCGGGCCGGTAAGAGGAGCCTACGAGCAGTACTTC. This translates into CSALGPVRGAYEQYF.

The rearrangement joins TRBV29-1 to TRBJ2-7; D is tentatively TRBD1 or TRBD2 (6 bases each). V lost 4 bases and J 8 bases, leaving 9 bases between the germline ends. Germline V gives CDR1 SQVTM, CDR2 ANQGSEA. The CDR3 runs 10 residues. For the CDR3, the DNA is TGCAGCGTTGGGGGGGACAAGCAGTACTTC. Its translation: CSVGGDKQYF.

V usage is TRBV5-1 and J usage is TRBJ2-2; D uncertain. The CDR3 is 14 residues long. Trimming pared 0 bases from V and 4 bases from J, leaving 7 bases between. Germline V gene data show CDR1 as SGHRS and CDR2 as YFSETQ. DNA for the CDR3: TGCGCCAGCAGCTTGGCCGCACCCACCGGGGAGCTGTTTTTT. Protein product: CASSLAAPTGELFF.

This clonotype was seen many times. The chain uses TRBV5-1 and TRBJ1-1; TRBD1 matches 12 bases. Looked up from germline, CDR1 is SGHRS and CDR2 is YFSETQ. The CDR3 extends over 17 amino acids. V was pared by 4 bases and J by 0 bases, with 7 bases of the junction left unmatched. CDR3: CASSPGTGGFLNTEAFF. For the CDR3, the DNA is TGCGCCAGCAGCCCCGGGACAGGGGGCTTTTTGAACACTGAAGCTTTCTTT.

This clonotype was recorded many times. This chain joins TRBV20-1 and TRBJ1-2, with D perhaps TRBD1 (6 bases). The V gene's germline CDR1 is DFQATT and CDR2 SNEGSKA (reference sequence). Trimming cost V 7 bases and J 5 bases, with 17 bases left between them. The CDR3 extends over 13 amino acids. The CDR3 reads CSVVRTELYGYTF. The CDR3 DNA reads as TGCAGTGTAGTCCGGACAGAACTTTATGGCTACACCTTC.